Listed below are T cell receptor beta chains from one sample, sequenced in a study of T-cell reconstitution after alpha-beta-depleted transplantation in children. One entry per CDR3 protein results from TCRdb running MiXCR on the PCR reads. This sample yields fewer than 150,000 distinct CDR3 sequences, of which 23% are seen a single time; over 9.5% belongs to the top ten. The source was PBMCs, mostly from graft donor cells, collected 180 days after TCRalphabeta/CD19-depleted stem cell transplant. The origin of the receptors is a male patient aged 2-15 years who had a stem cell transplant for chronic granulomatous disease, so the T cells may come from the graft donor. CDR3s include the opening cysteine and the closing phenylalanine or tryptophan. Each record gives: J gene, V gene, D gene, clone size, CDR3 protein, CDR3 DNA. A D gene is named only where the DNA matches it firmly. Size is stated for part of the rows, as once, few or many counts, or as a class when the clone is expanded.

J: TRBJ2-3; V: TRBV28; D: NA; size: NA; CDR3: CAYGGVPPTDTQYF; DNA: TGTGCCTACGGCGGAGTTCCCCCCACAGATACGCAGTATTTT
J: TRBJ1-2; V: TRBV7-6; D: NA; size: few; CDR3: CASSYLPGGGYTF; DNA: TGTGCCAGCAGCTATTTACCGGGTGGTGGCTACACCTTC
J: TRBJ2-3; V: TRBV5-1; D: NA; size: NA; CDR3: CASSLVYTDTQYF; DNA: TGCGCCAGCAGCTTGGTTTACACAGATACGCAGTATTTT
J: TRBJ2-3; V: TRBV20-1; D: TRBD2; size: few; CDR3: CSALSGVGTDTQYF; DNA: TGCAGTGCTTTAAGCGGGGTGGGCACAGATACGCAGTATTTT
J: TRBJ2-7; V: TRBV3-1; D: TRBD2; size: NA; CDR3: CASRLTTSGNYEQYF; DNA: TGTGCCAGCAGATTAACGACTAGCGGGAACTACGAGCAGTACTTC
J: TRBJ2-3; V: TRBV5-5; D: NA; size: few; CDR3: CASSIGPPTDTQYF; DNA: TGTGCCAGCAGCATTGGCCCCCCCACAGATACGCAGTATTTT
J: TRBJ2-5; V: TRBV20-1; D: NA; size: many; CDR3: CSAAGRVGETQYF; DNA: TGCAGTGCTGCCGGGCGCGTGGGGGAGACCCAGTACTTC
J: TRBJ2-1; V: TRBV6-2/TRBV6-3; D: TRBD1; size: few; CDR3: CASSPHIRRWIAGTGGNEQFF; DNA: TGTGCCAGCAGTCCCCATATCCGACGATGGATCGCGGGGACAGGGGGCAATGAGCAGTTCTTC
J: TRBJ2-7; V: TRBV12-3/TRBV12-4; D: NA; size: NA; CDR3: CASSQGLYEQYF; DNA: TGTGCCAGCAGTCAGGGACTCTACGAGCAGTACTTC
J: TRBJ2-3; V: TRBV29-1; D: TRBD2; size: once; CDR3: CSVAQRLAYTDTQYF; DNA: TGCAGCGTTGCCCAACGACTAGCGTACACAGATACGCAGTATTTT
J: TRBJ2-2; V: TRBV4-2; D: NA; size: NA; CDR3: CASSQPQLVYAGELFF; DNA: TGTGCCAGCAGCCAGCCCCAACTAGTTTACGCCGGGGAGCTGTTTTTT
J: TRBJ2-3; V: TRBV20-1; D: NA; size: NA; CDR3: CSAHAPLGDTQYF; DNA: TGCAGTGCTCACGCCCCACTCGGGGATACGCAGTATTTT
J: TRBJ1-5; V: TRBV20-1; D: TRBD1; size: many; CDR3: CSARGQGLSNQPQHF; DNA: TGCAGTGCTAGAGGACAGGGATTAAGCAATCAGCCCCAGCATTTT
J: TRBJ2-7; V: TRBV29-1; D: NA; size: NA; CDR3: CSVEDPRSSYEQYF; DNA: TGCAGCGTTGAAGACCCCCGGAGCTCCTACGAGCAGTACTTC
J: TRBJ1-1; V: TRBV7-8; D: NA; size: NA; CDR3: CASSLGTDEAFF; DNA: TGTGCCAGCAGCTTAGGGACAGATGAAGCTTTCTTT
J: TRBJ2-5; V: TRBV10-3; D: TRBD2; size: NA; CDR3: CATSGSALETQYF; DNA: TGTGCCACTAGCGGTTCCGCGCTAGAGACCCAGTACTTC
J: TRBJ1-1; V: TRBV20-1; D: TRBD1; size: many; CDR3: CSGTRDRDTEAFF; DNA: TGCAGTGGAACGCGCGACAGGGACACTGAAGCTTTCTTT
J: TRBJ1-5; V: TRBV12-3/TRBV12-4; D: TRBD1; size: few; CDR3: CASSFVQGAGNQPQHF; DNA: TGTGCCAGCAGTTTTGTCCAGGGGGCAGGCAATCAGCCCCAGCATTTT
J: TRBJ1-4; V: TRBV20-1; D: NA; size: many; CDR3: CSARDDLPGKKLFF; DNA: TGCAGTGCTAGAGATGATCTCCCGGGTAAAAAACTGTTTTTT
J: TRBJ1-2; V: TRBV18; D: NA; size: NA; CDR3: CASSPLGGLLSYGYTF; DNA: TGTGCCAGCTCACCACTGGGAGGGCTATTAAGCTATGGCTACACCTTC
J: TRBJ2-1; V: TRBV7-8; D: NA; size: NA; CDR3: CASSSTSLGPLYNEQFF; DNA: TGTGCCAGCAGCTCCACTTCTCTGGGGCCGCTGTACAATGAGCAGTTCTTC
J: TRBJ2-7; V: TRBV20-1; D: TRBD1; size: NA; CDR3: CSVGITGGDSYEQYF; DNA: TGCAGTGTAGGGATTACAGGGGGTGATTCCTACGAGCAGTACTTC
J: TRBJ2-3; V: TRBV29-1; D: NA; size: NA; CDR3: CSVSLATTDTQYF; DNA: TGCAGCGTTTCCTTAGCGACCACAGATACGCAGTATTTT
J: TRBJ2-3; V: TRBV7-6; D: TRBD2; size: NA; CDR3: CASSLAEVAGATQYF; DNA: TGTGCCAGCAGCTTAGCCGAGGTAGCGGGGGCTACGCAGTATTTT
J: TRBJ2-1; V: TRBV5-6; D: TRBD1; size: NA; CDR3: CASSLGTGREQFF; DNA: TGTGCCAGCAGCTTGGGGACAGGGCGCGAGCAGTTCTTC
J: TRBJ1-2; V: TRBV11-1; D: NA; size: NA; CDR3: CSSSLVLHGYTF; DNA: TGTTCCAGCAGCTTAGTGCTGCATGGCTACACCTTC
J: TRBJ2-5; V: TRBV7-2; D: TRBD2; size: NA; CDR3: CASSLGGLAGSETQYF; DNA: TGTGCCAGCAGCTTAGGAGGACTAGCGGGATCGGAGACCCAGTACTTC
J: TRBJ2-6; V: TRBV20-1; D: TRBD1; size: NA; CDR3: CSARDPRTGLHGANVLTF; DNA: TGCAGTGCTAGAGATCCACGGACAGGACTGCATGGGGCCAACGTCCTGACTTTC